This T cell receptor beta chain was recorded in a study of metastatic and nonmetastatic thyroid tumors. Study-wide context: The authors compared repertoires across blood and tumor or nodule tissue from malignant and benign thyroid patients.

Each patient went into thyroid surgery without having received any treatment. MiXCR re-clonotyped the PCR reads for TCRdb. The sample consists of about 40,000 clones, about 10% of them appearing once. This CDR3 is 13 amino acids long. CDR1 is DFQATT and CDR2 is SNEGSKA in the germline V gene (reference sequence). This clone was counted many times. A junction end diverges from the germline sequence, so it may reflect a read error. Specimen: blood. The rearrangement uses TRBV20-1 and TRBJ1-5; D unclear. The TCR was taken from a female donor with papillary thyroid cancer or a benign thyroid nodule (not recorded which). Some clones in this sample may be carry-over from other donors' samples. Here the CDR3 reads CGARGGDIRPQHF. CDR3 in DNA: TGCGGTGCTAGAGGAGGCGATATCCGGCCCCAGCATTTT.